This T cell receptor (beta chain) was recovered during a study of cytomegalovirus exposure and HLA in healthy donors. It was with 60 Vbeta and 13 Jbeta primers that the PCR ran. Original processing notes: A follow-up analysis tallied around 76 million unique TCR beta chains, about 11 million shared. Profiling relied on immunoSEQ multiplex PCR, and the TCRdb table lists in-frame clones only, not all of them. For V, J and clone size, that table is used; D and trimming come from the DNA. The table lists about 92,000 clones, with over 15% in the top ten. The CDR3 runs 14 residues. Between the trimmed V and J ends, which lost 4 bases and 0 bases, there was a span of 7 bases. Germline CDR1 and CDR2: MNHNS and SASEGT.

This clonotype originated in a man aged 50 to 59 in good health and CMV-seropositive. The sequenced sample was PBMCs. This sequence joins TRBV6-1 and TRBJ1-5; D gene ambiguous. The CDR3 coding sequence is TGTGCCAGCAGTGGCCAGATTAGCAATCAGCCCCAGCATTTT. This gives the protein CASSGQISNQPQHF.